This entry describes one TCR beta chain. What it binds is unknown. The CDR3 ends on some other residue instead of the conserved phenylalanine or tryptophan, so this is likely a read error. Germline assignment: CDR1 MDHEN and CDR2 SYDVKM. Trimming removed 4 bases from V and 5 bases from J; junction bases left unmatched: 6. CDR3 length equals 14 residues. The sorted Tregs were CD4+CD25+CD127-/low cells. General observations from the study: Tumor Tregs overlapped most with tumor, then blood, naive CD4+ cells.

Constant-region reverse primers amplified full-length variable regions, followed by semi-nested Nested Universal Primer A PCR. TCRdb called the 5' RACE reads again in MiXCR, with one record for every CDR3 protein. Counted here are under 9,500 distinct CDR3 sequences, under 40% occurring once; the ten biggest clones make up approximately 5.6%. The specimen sequenced was Tregs sorted from blood. The chain joins TRBV28 to TRBJ2-5, with TRBD1 identical over 8 bases. The TCR comes from a female donor with breast cancer. The CDR3 bases are TGTGCCAGCAGTTCTCGGACAGGGCAGGAGACCCAGTACGTC. It yields the protein CASSSRTGQETQYV.